The 29 T cell receptor beta chains presented below share a single source sample, sequenced in a study of CD8 T cells in Susac syndrome. With random hexamers, about 0.45 to 1 ug RNA was reverse transcribed. TCRdb re-called the immunoSEQ multiplex PCR reads with MiXCR, one entry per CDR3 protein. The sample has more than 250,000 distinct CDR3 sequences; around 90% are singletons. The sample was CD4+ T cells from PBMCs. The receptor set was obtained from a human donor with multiple sclerosis.

The chain joins TRBV13 to TRBJ1-4; perhaps TRBD1 as D (6 bases). CDR3 size: 14 residues. V lost 6 bases to trimming and J lost 6 bases, with 14 bases between them. Germline CDR1 PRHDT, CDR2 FYEKMQ (reference sequence). CDR3 DNA: TGTGCCAGCAGACGCCGGGACACCTATGAAAAACTGTTTTTT. It yields the protein CASRRRDTYEKLFF.

This rearrangement joins TRBV2 to TRBJ2-2; no reliable D call. There are 12 residues in the CDR3. Germline V gene lookup returns CDR1 SNHLY and CDR2 FYNNEI. Deletions cut 0 bases from V and 7 bases from J, with 3 bases between. This CDR3 is CASSEAGGELFF. DNA for the CDR3: TGTGCCAGCAGTGAAGCGGGCGGGGAGCTGTTTTTT.

The chain joins TRBV19 to TRBJ1-5, with D perhaps TRBD1 (5 bases). Trimming took off 7 bases at V and 1 base at J, with 17 bases between the two ends. Looked up from germline, CDR1 is LNHDA and CDR2 is SQIVND (reference sequence). There are 16 residues in the CDR3. DNA for the CDR3: TGTGCCAGTAAAGGGATGCAGGGATACAGCAATCAGCCCCAGCATTTT. Translating it yields CASKGMQGYSNQPQHF.

The chain has TRBV19 and TRBJ1-3, with TRBD1 identical over 7 bases. The CDR3 spans 14 residues. Trimming at V came to 6 bases and at J to 2 bases, leaving 4 bases not matched to a gene. From germline, CDR1 is LNHDA and CDR2 SQIVND (reference sequence). CDR3 loop: CASRHRGPGNTIYF. In DNA form, the CDR3 reads TGTGCCAGTAGGCACAGGGGTCCTGGAAACACCATATATTTT.

The chain is built from TRBV12-3 or TRBV12-4 and TRBJ1-3; D not resolved. The CDR3 contains 11 residues. V was clipped by 6 bases and J by 8 bases, with 8 bases between them. In DNA, the CDR3 is TGTGCCAGCAGCACCCGGGACACCATATATTTT. Its protein is CASSTRDTIYF.

The chain has TRBV30 and TRBJ2-7, with 10 bases matching TRBD2. Germline CDR1 reads GTSNPN; CDR2 reads SVGIG (reference sequence). J gave up 3 bases and V 7 bases, and 3 bases lay outside the gene matches. The CDR3 sequence is 12 residues long. The CDR3 is CASTSGLYEQYF. CDR3 bases: TGTGCCTCGACTAGCGGGCTCTACGAGCAGTACTTC.

This clonotype was detected only a few times. The chain employs TRBV30 and TRBJ2-7, with TRBD1 matching 10 bases. This CDR3 is built from 13 residues. Germline trimming cut 5 bases from V and 5 bases from J; bases unmatched to any gene: 6. From germline, CDR1 is GTSNPN and CDR2 SVGIG (reference sequence). CDR3 bases: TGTGCCTGGTGTCGGGACAGGGGCAACGAGCAGTACTTC. This codes for CAWCRDRGNEQYF.

The gene calls are TRBV20-1 and TRBJ1-3; D call uncertain. The V end lost 1 base, the J end lost 4 bases, and 11 bases lay between the germline ends. The CDR3 loop spans 14 amino acids. Germline-derived CDR1 and CDR2 are DFQATT and SNEGSKA (reference sequence). CDR3 nucleotide sequence: TGCAGTGCTAGAGCGGCAGATGCAGGAAACACCATATATTTT. Its translation is CSARAADAGNTIYF.

V gene TRBV6-5 combines with J gene TRBJ2-1; no definite D call. Germline V CDR1 and CDR2: MNHEY, SVGAGI. This CDR3 is 15 amino acids long. V was cut by 2 bases and J by 7 bases, with 15 bases left in between. As DNA, the CDR3 is TGTGCCAGCAGTTACGAAGCCCCCTCAGGTAATGAGCAGTTCTTC. Amino acids: CASSYEAPSGNEQFF.

The V and J genes are TRBV9 and TRBJ1-5; D remains unclear. Germline loops: CDR1 SGDLS, CDR2 YYNGEE. The CDR3 covers 14 residues. V was shortened by 0 bases and J by 3 bases, with 7 bases between the two germline ends. CDR3 bases: TGTGCCAGCAGCGTAGGAACGGCCAATCAGCCCCAGCATTTT. It codes for CASSVGTANQPQHF.

This clonotype came up once. The chain recombines TRBV2 with TRBJ2-7; D might be TRBD2 (6 bases). The ends were cut back, 5 bases at V and 1 base at J, with 15 bases in the middle. The CDR3 length is 15 residues. Germline loops: CDR1 SNHLY, CDR2 FYNNEI. The CDR3 spells CASSKGISGSYEQYF. The CDR3 DNA follows: TGTGCCAGCAGTAAAGGGATTAGCGGATCCTACGAGCAGTACTTC.

The chain's CDR3 is CASSFTRGGYTF. DNA of the CDR3: TGTGCCAGCAGCTTTACAAGAGGGGGCTACACCTTC. The rearrangement links TRBV7-9 to TRBJ1-2; D is unclear. This CDR3 contains 12 residues. V was shortened by 3 bases and J by 8 bases, with 10 bases between the two germline ends. Per germline, CDR1 SEHNR and CDR2 FQNEAQ (reference sequence).

This clonotype was seen more than once but under ten times. The chain links TRBV13 to TRBJ1-4; unclear D gene. The germline CDR1 and CDR2 sequences are PRHDT and FYEKMQ (reference sequence). The CDR3 has 13 residues. V was cut by 1 base and J by 5 bases, with 5 bases left in between. CDR3 region: CASSLALNEKLFF. In nucleotides, the CDR3 is TGTGCCAGCAGCTTAGCCTTAAATGAAAAACTGTTTTTT.

The gene calls are TRBV5-1 and TRBJ1-1; 9 positions match TRBD1. With 1 base clipped from V and 8 bases from J, the junction kept 9 bases outside the gene matches. The CDR3 spans 15 residues. The germline CDR1 and CDR2 sequences are SGHRS and YFSETQ. The CDR3 protein is CASSLSGQGDLEAFF. Here the CDR3 DNA reads TGCGCCAGCAGCTTGTCGGGACAGGGAGACCTAGAAGCTTTCTTT.

The chain joins TRBV20-1 to TRBJ2-3; D unclear. The germline V and J ends were trimmed by 3 bases and 1 base, with 8 bases remaining between them. The CDR3 has 13 amino acids. Germline V gives CDR1 DFQATT, CDR2 SNEGSKA (reference sequence). In DNA form, the CDR3 reads TGCAGTGCTAGCGCGCCAGGCACAGATACGCAGTATTTT. It encodes CSASAPGTDTQYF.

The chain has TRBV28 and TRBJ1-2, with D possibly being TRBD1 (5 bases). The germline V gene has CDR1 MDHEN and CDR2 SYDVKM. The CDR3 spans 15 residues. V lost 3 bases and J lost 6, with 17 bases in between. The DNA for the CDR3 is TGTGCCAGCAGTTTGGGTGGGGCAGGAAGTAATGGCTACACCTTC. Amino acids: CASSLGGAGSNGYTF.

This clonotype was seen a handful of times. The chain recombines TRBV29-1 with TRBJ2-7; perhaps TRBD2 as D (5 bases). CDR1 is SQVTM and CDR2 is ANQGSEA in the germline V gene. With 4 bases removed from V and 6 bases from J, the gap between germline ends came to 19 bases. The CDR3 has 14 residues. CDR3 bases: TGCAGCGTTGGGACTCGCCTGGGCTCCGTCGAGCAGTACTTC. This codes for CSVGTRLGSVEQYF.

Only a few counts were recorded for this clonotype. V gene TRBV5-1 combines with J gene TRBJ2-7; TRBD2 is a possible D gene (5 bases). CDR3 size: 14 residues. Per germline, CDR1 SGHRS and CDR2 YFSETQ. The V and J ends lost 4 bases and 0 bases respectively, with 11 bases between them. The CDR3 loop reads CASSGLSSSYEQYF. DNA for the CDR3: TGCGCCAGCAGCGGACTCTCAAGCTCCTACGAGCAGTACTTC.

This sequence joins TRBV29-1 and TRBJ2-3, with 7 bases lining up with TRBD2. This CDR3 has 17 residues. Germline V gene sequence: CDR1 SQVTM, CDR2 ANQGSEA. Trimming took 6 bases from V and 0 from J; bases not matched to a gene: 15. The DNA for the CDR3 is TGCAGCGTCACGGGTGGACTAGAAGTATCTAGCACAGATACGCAGTATTTT. It is translated as CSVTGGLEVSSTDTQYF.

The J gene is TRBJ2-3, the V gene TRBV19, with 15 bases lining up with TRBD2. The junction had 9 bases not matched to a gene; V was cut back by 5 bases and J by 3 bases. The CDR3 loop spans 18 amino acids. Germline assignment: CDR1 LNHDA and CDR2 SQIVND (reference sequence). The CDR3 DNA is TGTGCCAGTAGTCCCCGGACTAGCGGGAGGGCCGAGACAGATACGCAGTATTTT. Protein product: CASSPRTSGRAETDTQYF. Full variable domain (rest looked up from reference TRBV19 and TRBJ2-3): DGGITQSPKYLFRKEGQNVTLSCEQNLNHDAMYWYRQDPGQGLRLIYYSQIVNDFQKGDIAEGYSVSREKKESFPLTVTSAQKNPTAFYLCASSPRTSGRAETDTQYFGPGTRLTVL.

The DNA of the CDR3 is TGCAGCGTTGGGACTAGCGGGGGCATTAGGTCCTACAATGAGCAGTTCTTC. Amino acids: CSVGTSGGIRSYNEQFF. V gene TRBV29-1 combines with J gene TRBJ2-1; 13 positions match TRBD2. The junction had 7 bases not matched to a gene; V was cut back by 4 bases and J by 1 base. The germline V gene has CDR1 SQVTM and CDR2 ANQGSEA. The CDR3 sequence is 17 residues long.

The chain combines TRBV20-1 with TRBJ2-1, with 7 nucleotides matching TRBD1. The germline V gene has CDR1 DFQATT and CDR2 SNEGSKA (reference sequence). The CDR3 is 11 residues long. V lost 5 bases and J lost 9; bases outside the gene matches: 4. The CDR3 DNA is TGCAGTGCTGACAGGGTCCCTGAGCAGTTCTTC. Its protein is CSADRVPEQFF.

This clonotype turned up a few times. The chain is built from TRBV12-5 and TRBJ2-5; D ambiguous. Germline V lookup: CDR1 LGHNT, CDR2 FRNRAP. V was pared by 8 bases and J by 1 base, with 8 bases between. This CDR3 comprises 12 residues. This CDR3 is CASRTAQETQYF. CDR3 sequence (DNA): TGTGCTAGTAGGACGGCCCAAGAGACCCAGTACTTC.

This chain connects TRBV5-6 to TRBJ1-2; unclear D gene. Trimming removed 1 base from V and 3 bases from J, with 13 bases in between. The CDR3 runs to 15 residues. Looked up from germline, CDR1 is SGHDT and CDR2 is YYEEEE. DNA of the CDR3: TGTGCCAGCAGCTTGAAGCGGGAGGGCCACTATGGCTACACCTTC. Translation gives CASSLKREGHYGYTF.

This sequence joins TRBV4-1 and TRBJ2-2; 11 bases fit TRBD2. Trimming cost V 0 bases and J 6 bases; bases outside gene matches: 9. The CDR3 extends over 18 amino acids. CDR1 is MGHRA, CDR2 YSYEKL, per germline. The CDR3 DNA is TGCGCCAGCAGCCAAGAGGGTAGCGGGGGGGGAATCGCCGGGGAGCTGTTTTTT. This translates into CASSQEGSGGGIAGELFF.

Only one count was recorded for this clonotype. The V and J genes are TRBV20-1 and TRBJ1-1; unclear D gene. CDR3 length: 16 residues. V lost 0 bases and J 0 bases, leaving 14 bases between the germline ends. Germline V gives CDR1 DFQATT, CDR2 SNEGSKA (reference sequence). The CDR3 region is CSARDRRKTMNTEAFF. CDR3 in DNA: TGCAGTGCTAGAGATAGGAGGAAGACGATGAACACTGAAGCTTTCTTT.

This chain connects TRBV29-1 to TRBJ1-1; D is unclear. The CDR3 sequence is 12 residues long. CDR1 and CDR2 (germline): SQVTM, ANQGSEA. Trimming stripped 6 bases from V and 1 base from J, with 9 bases between. The CDR3 DNA is TGCAGCGTCGCTGAGGGGAACACTGAAGCTTTCTTT. Its translation is CSVAEGNTEAFF.

The genes are TRBV2 and TRBJ2-1, with TRBD2 identical over 8 bases. V was clipped by 4 bases and J by 7 bases; unmatched bases: 6. CDR3 length: 14 residues. Germline lookup yields CDR1 SNHLY and CDR2 FYNNEI. CDR3 in amino acids: CASSVTSVQNEQFF. As DNA, the CDR3 is TGTGCCAGCAGTGTGACTAGCGTCCAAAATGAGCAGTTCTTC.

As DNA, the CDR3 is TGTGCCAGCAGCCTGGGGACTAGCGGGCCCTACGAGCAGTACTTC. It codes for CASSLGTSGPYEQYF. This sequence joins TRBV3-1 and TRBJ2-7; 12 bases line up with TRBD2. The V and J ends lost 4 bases and 2 bases, in that order; junction bases with no gene match: 3. The CDR3 loop spans 15 amino acids. Germline loops: CDR1 LGHDT, CDR2 YNNKEL (reference sequence).